The rows below give T cell receptor beta chains drawn from one sample of a study of blood T cells in healthy people across ages. TCRdb reanalysed the 5' RACE reads using MiXCR and keeps one entry per CDR3 protein. The table lists approximately 880,000 distinct CDR3 sequences, 40% to 60% of them singletons, with 13% in the top ten. Sequenced: blood. The receptors derive from a young man in good health. The CDR3 runs from the conserved cysteine through the conserved F or W. The D gene is left open where the match is weak. The size field is filled for only some rows; it gives once, few, many or a size class.

j_call	d_call	v_call	clone_size	cdr3_aa	cdr3_nt
TRBJ2-5	TRBD1	TRBV28	few	CASSTQGIVVETQYF	TGTGCCAGCAGTACACAGGGGATCGTTGTTGAGACCCAGTACTTC
TRBJ1-1	.	TRBV7-2	.	CASSWGRGGTEAFF	TGTGCCAGCAGCTGGGGGCGGGGAGGCACTGAAGCTTTCTTT
TRBJ1-1	TRBD1	TRBV29-1	.	CSVEGPLGGEAFF	TGCAGCGTTGAGGGGCCGTTAGGGGGCGAAGCTTTCTTT
TRBJ1-2	TRBD1	TRBV28	.	CASSPGGTGNYGYTF	TGTGCCAGCAGTCCCGGGGGGACAGGGAACTATGGCTACACCTTC
TRBJ1-4	.	TRBV4-2	many	CASSQEGLHEKLFF	TGTGCCAGCAGCCAAGAGGGTTTACACGAAAAACTGTTTTTT
TRBJ1-5	.	TRBV4-2	.	CASSQDPAAWIPQHF	TGTGCCAGCAGCCAAGATCCTGCGGCTTGGATCCCCCAGCATTTT
TRBJ1-4	TRBD1	TRBV9	.	CASSDGQGSNEKLFF	TGTGCCAGCAGCGATGGACAGGGAAGTAATGAAAAACTGTTTTTT
TRBJ1-2	.	TRBV7-9	.	CASSLAVRLDGYTF	TGTGCCAGCAGCTTAGCAGTCAGACTGGATGGCTACACCTTC
TRBJ2-5	.	TRBV11-3	once	CASSPAEWNQETQYF	TGTGCCAGCAGCCCTGCAGAATGGAACCAAGAGACCCAGTACTTC
TRBJ2-3	TRBD2	TRBV11-2	many	CASSLGPSGGSLVQYF	TGTGCCAGCAGCTTAGGCCCTAGCGGGGGCTCCCTTGTACAGTATTTT
TRBJ2-1	.	TRBV7-2	.	CASAQASSYNEQFF	TGTGCCAGCGCGCAGGCGAGCTCCTACAATGAGCAGTTCTTC
TRBJ2-3	.	TRBV9	many	CASSVENTDTQYF	TGTGCCAGCAGCGTAGAGAACACAGATACGCAGTATTTT
TRBJ2-7	TRBD2	TRBV6-5	.	CASSSPGGGSYEQYF	TGTGCCAGCAGTTCCCCTGGGGGGGGATCCTACGAGCAGTACTTC
TRBJ2-7	.	TRBV4-2	.	CASSHLSAGDPYEQYF	TGTGCCAGCAGCCATTTGTCAGCAGGGGACCCCTACGAGCAGTACTTC
TRBJ2-5	.	TRBV20-1	.	CSARDDQRLQETQYF	TGCAGTGCTAGAGATGACCAGCGCCTACAAGAGACCCAGTACTTC
TRBJ1-6	.	TRBV13	.	CASSKRGTYSSYNSPLHF	TGTGCCAGCAGCAAAAGGGGGACTTACAGCTCCTATAATTCACCCCTCCACTTT
TRBJ2-1	.	TRBV25-1	.	CASCRGDYNEQFF	TGTGCCAGTTGTAGGGGGGACTACAATGAGCAGTTCTTC
TRBJ2-4	TRBD2	TRBV4-2	.	CASSLGEAGIKNIQYF	TGTGCCAGCAGCCTCGGGGAAGCGGGGATCAAAAACATTCAGTACTTC
TRBJ2-7	.	TRBV27	once	CASSLARGALSYEQYF	TGTGCCAGCAGTTTAGCTAGGGGGGCGCTTTCCTACGAGCAGTACTTC
TRBJ1-2	TRBD1	TRBV9	.	CASSPRQGAEFNYGYTF	TGTGCCAGCAGCCCTCGACAGGGGGCGGAATTTAACTATGGCTACACCTTC
TRBJ1-5	.	TRBV29-1	.	CSVEGDKNQPQHF	TGCAGCGTTGAGGGGGACAAGAATCAGCCCCAGCATTTT
TRBJ1-5	TRBD1	TRBV15	.	CATSRGQGLVYSNQPQHF	TGTGCCACCAGCAGAGGACAGGGGTTGGTGTATAGCAATCAGCCCCAGCATTTT
TRBJ2-4	.	TRBV6-2/TRBV6-3	.	CASSYLQSGFKNIQYF	TGTGCCAGCAGTTACTTACAGAGCGGATTTAAAAACATTCAGTACTTC
TRBJ2-1	.	TRBV7-9	.	CASSLWGGVTGNEQFF	TGTGCCAGCAGCTTATGGGGGGGGGTTACAGGGAATGAGCAGTTCTTC
TRBJ1-1	TRBD1	TRBV5-5	.	CASSRERTGETEAFF	TGTGCCAGCAGCCGGGAGAGGACAGGCGAAACTGAAGCTTTCTTT
TRBJ2-3	TRBD2	TRBV12-3/TRBV12-4	many	CASSKGTSGGLGDTQYF	TGTGCCAGTTCTAAGGGGACTAGCGGGGGGCTTGGAGATACGCAGTATTTT
TRBJ2-7	.	TRBV9	.	CVSNLGRDSYEQYF	TGTGTCAGCAATCTCGGCAGGGACTCCTACGAGCAGTACTTC
TRBJ1-5	.	TRBV5-5	.	CASSLVPDPNQPQHF	TGTGCCAGCAGCTTGGTCCCCGACCCGAATCAGCCCCAGCATTTT
TRBJ2-7	.	TRBV12-5	.	CASGPGGGSNEQYF	TGTGCTAGTGGTCCAGGGGGCGGGAGTAACGAGCAGTACTTC
TRBJ2-7	.	TRBV29-1	many	CSVVWGYEQYF	TGCAGCGTTGTGTGGGGTTACGAGCAGTACTTC
TRBJ1-2	TRBD1	TRBV28	few	CASSHDREFHTF	TGTGCCAGCAGCCATGACAGGGAGTTCCACACCTTC
TRBJ2-4	TRBD1	TRBV27	.	CASSLSATGAKNIQYF	TGTGCCAGCAGTTTATCCGCGACAGGGGCCAAAAACATTCAGTACTTC
TRBJ1-5	.	TRBV12-3/TRBV12-4	many	CASSWGNNQPQHF	TGTGCCAGCAGTTGGGGGAACAATCAGCCCCAGCATTTT
TRBJ2-1	.	TRBV7-9	.	CASSNRDGAYNEQFF	TGTGCCAGCAGCAACCGGGACGGAGCCTACAATGAGCAGTTCTTC
TRBJ1-2	TRBD1	TRBV27	.	CASRPGTAFNYGYTF	TGTGCCAGCCGCCCCGGGACAGCGTTTAACTATGGCTACACCTTC
TRBJ1-4	.	TRBV5-1	.	CARSLAGRFDEKLFF	TGCGCCAGAAGCTTGGCCGGCAGGTTCGATGAAAAACTGTTTTTT
TRBJ2-6	.	TRBV5-1	.	CASSFGPGANVLTF	TGCGCCAGCAGCTTTGGTCCTGGGGCCAACGTCCTGACTTTC
TRBJ1-6	.	TRBV6-2/TRBV6-3	.	CASSYVGPWAPLHF	TGTGCCAGCAGTTACGTCGGTCCTTGGGCACCCCTCCACTTT
TRBJ2-1	.	TRBV13	few	CASSLEGNPYNEQFF	TGTGCCAGCAGCTTAGAAGGGAATCCTTACAATGAGCAGTTCTTC
TRBJ2-7	.	TRBV28	many	CASQDKPYEQYF	TGTGCCAGCCAGGACAAGCCCTACGAGCAGTACTTC
TRBJ2-5	TRBD2	TRBV12-3/TRBV12-4	few	CASGKTSEETQYF	TGTGCCAGCGGAAAGACTAGCGAAGAGACCCAGTACTTC
TRBJ2-7	.	TRBV20-1	few	CSARDQGQPNEQYF	TGCAGTGCTAGAGATCAAGGACAGCCTAACGAGCAGTACTTC
TRBJ2-5	.	TRBV14	.	CASSLSPTQETQYF	TGTGCCAGCAGCCTATCACCTACTCAAGAGACCCAGTACTTC
TRBJ1-1	TRBD1	TRBV7-6	.	CASSLEATGGTGAFF	TGTGCCAGCAGCTTAGAGGCGACAGGGGGAACTGGAGCTTTCTTT
TRBJ2-1	.	TRBV4-2	few	CASSQEPGAEQFF	TGTGCCAGCAGCCAAGAACCGGGCGCTGAGCAGTTCTTC
TRBJ1-2	TRBD1	TRBV29-1	few	CSGVPGQGDYGYTF	TGCAGCGGCGTACCTGGACAGGGGGACTATGGCTACACCTTC
TRBJ2-2	TRBD1	TRBV6-5	.	CASRRDRVNTGELFF	TGTGCCAGCAGGAGGGACAGGGTGAACACCGGGGAGCTGTTTTTT
TRBJ1-2	.	TRBV5-4	.	CASSLVSASNYGYTF	TGTGCCAGCAGCTTGGTTAGCGCATCAAACTATGGCTACACCTTC
TRBJ2-7	.	TRBV4-2	few	CASSQAVNLPSYEQYF	TGTGCCAGCAGCCAAGCGGTGAACCTTCCTTCCTACGAGCAGTACTTC
TRBJ2-3	.	TRBV7-8	.	CASSFGGAGRRAVDTQYF	TGTGCCAGCAGCTTTGGGGGGGCGGGAAGGCGTGCAGTAGATACGCAGTATTTT
TRBJ1-2	.	TRBV6-2/TRBV6-3	.	CASSYQGTAFGYTF	TGTGCCAGCAGTTATCAGGGGACGGCCTTCGGCTACACCTTC
TRBJ2-7	TRBD2	TRBV6-5	.	CASREEAGRPYEQYF	TGTGCCAGCAGAGAGGAAGCGGGGAGACCCTACGAGCAGTACTTC
TRBJ2-5	TRBD1	TRBV7-9	few	CASTEPGTAQETQYF	TGTGCCAGCACCGAACCTGGGACAGCTCAAGAGACCCAGTACTTC
TRBJ2-7	.	TRBV20-1	.	CSASSHRRPFGEQYF	TGCAGTGCTAGCTCACATAGGAGACCTTTCGGAGAGCAGTACTTC
TRBJ1-5	TRBD1	TRBV6-5	many	CASSYSGRGLNHQPQHF	TGTGCCAGCAGTTACTCGGGCAGGGGGCTCAATCATCAGCCCCAGCATTTT
TRBJ1-2	.	TRBV7-9	.	CASSRPGTNYGYTF	TGTGCCAGCAGCCGTCCCGGCACCAACTATGGCTACACCTTC
TRBJ1-1	TRBD1	TRBV20-1	few	CSAPWTGSNTEAFF	TGCAGTGCACCCTGGACAGGGTCGAACACTGAAGCTTTCTTT
TRBJ2-7	.	TRBV4-3	few	CASSQDRVGYEQYF	TGCGCCAGCAGCCAAGACAGGGTTGGCTACGAGCAGTACTTC
TRBJ2-7	.	TRBV4-3	few	CASSLDVAGGVSEQYF	TGCGCCAGCAGCCTAGATGTAGCCGGGGGCGTAAGCGAGCAGTACTTC
TRBJ2-2	.	TRBV29-1	.	CGGGQSNTGELFF	TGCGGCGGTGGGCAGTCGAACACCGGGGAGCTGTTTTTT